This T cell receptor beta chain emerged from a study of shared clonotypes between healthy human individuals. The CDR3 is made up of 15 amino acids. Germline loops: CDR1 SGHTA, CDR2 FQGNSA. V shed 5 bases and J 6 bases; nucleotides not matched to a gene: 10. The method was immunoSEQ multiplex PCR; TCRdb's version includes in-frame clones alone and lacks a portion of them. Here the sample spans 2 million to 2.5 million clones, around 95% being singletons. This sequence was found in a man aged 18 to 30 in good health. Sequenced sample: naive CD4+ T cells sorted from blood. As to subset: CD45RA+ positively selected. This chain connects TRBV7-2 to TRBJ1-1; 9 nucleotides match TRBD1. The CDR3 is CASSPPGQGLAEAFF. CDR3 sequence (DNA): TGTGCCAGCAGCCCCCCGGGACAGGGTTTGGCTGAAGCTTTCTTT.